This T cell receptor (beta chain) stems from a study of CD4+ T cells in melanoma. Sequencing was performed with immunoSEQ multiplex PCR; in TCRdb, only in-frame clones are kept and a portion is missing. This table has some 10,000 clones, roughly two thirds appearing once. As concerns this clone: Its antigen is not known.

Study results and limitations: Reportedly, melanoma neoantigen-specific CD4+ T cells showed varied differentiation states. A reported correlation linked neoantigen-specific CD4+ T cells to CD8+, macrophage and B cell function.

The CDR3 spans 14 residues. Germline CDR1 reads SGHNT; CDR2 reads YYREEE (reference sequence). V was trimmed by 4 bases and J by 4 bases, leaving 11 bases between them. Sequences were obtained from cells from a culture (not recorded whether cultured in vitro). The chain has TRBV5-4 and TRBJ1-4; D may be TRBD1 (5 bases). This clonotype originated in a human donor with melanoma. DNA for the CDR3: TGTGCCAGCAGCCCGGGACGGTATAATGAAAAACTGTTTTTT. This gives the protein CASSPGRYNEKLFF.